The sequence of this T cell receptor beta chain was determined in a study of blood T cell repertoires in COVID-19. The V end was cut by 0 bases, the J end by 15 bases, with 13 bases between. Looked up from germline, CDR1 is SGHRS and CDR2 is YFSETQ. This CDR3 is 12 amino acids long. Profiling relied on immunoSEQ multiplex PCR, and the TCRdb table lists in-frame clones only, not all of them. This table holds some 490,000 clones, around nine tenths found once. This TCR was recovered from an older woman who had recovered from COVID-19. The sequenced sample consisted of PBMCs or T cells enriched from blood (not recorded which). The chain carries TRBV5-1 and TRBJ2-1; maybe TRBD1 (5 bases). DNA of the CDR3: TGCGCCAGCAGCTTGGATCGGACAAACACGTTCTTC. Translating gives CASSLDRTNTFF.